These 2 T cell receptor beta chains were all obtained from the same sample, sequenced in a study of blood T cell repertoires in COVID-19. Sequenced by immunoSEQ multiplex PCR; TCRdb stores in-frame clones only, minus some. This table holds tens of thousands of clones, 79% found once. Sequencing was carried out using peripheral blood. All receptors derive from a woman older than 75 with active or convalescent COVID-19.

This sequence joins TRBV9 and TRBJ1-1; 7 bases match TRBD1. This CDR3 is built from 16 residues. In germline, CDR1 is SGDLS, CDR2 YYNGEE. V shed 0 bases, J shed 5 bases, and the junction held 10 bases outside the gene matches. In nucleotides, the CDR3 is TGTGCCAGCAGCGTAGGGACAGGTAGGTTGTGGACTGAAGCTTTCTTT. Protein product: CASSVGTGRLWTEAFF.

The rearrangement joins TRBV7-2 to TRBJ1-3, with D possibly being TRBD1 (5 bases). The length of the CDR3 is 15 residues. Germline CDR1 and CDR2: SGHTA and FQGNSA. Trimming left V 2 bases short and J 4 bases short, with 12 bases between. The CDR3 region is CASSLRGGVGNTIYF. The CDR3 DNA sequence: TGTGCCAGCAGCTTACGGGGCGGGGTGGGAAACACCATATATTTT.